This paragraph reports one T cell receptor (beta chain). Data came from immunoSEQ multiplex PCR; TCRdb stores just in-frame clones and leaves some out. The profile shows approximately 150,000 clones, roughly 80% of them singletons. V was shortened by 7 bases and J by 4 bases, with 16 bases between the two germline ends. CDR1 is SQVTM and CDR2 is ANQGSEA in the germline V gene. This CDR3 has 13 amino acids. The data were taken from a study of blood T cell repertoires in COVID-19. Turning to the study itself: T cells, B-cell-depleted T cells, or PBMCs provided the cDNA or gDNA that served as material.

This study enrolled people aged about 18 to 90 from around 26 US geographic areas. Before being deemed recovered, Cohort 3 donors had two negative PCRs, clearance, or symptom resolution. This receptor was identified in a woman aged 50 to 65 who had recovered from COVID-19. The sample comprised PBMCs or T cells enriched from blood (not recorded which). The chain is built from TRBV29-1 and TRBJ2-5; D perhaps matches TRBD2 (6 bases). The chain's CDR3 is CSARRYGGETQYF. Here the CDR3 DNA reads TGCAGCGCCCGACGGTACGGGGGAGAGACCCAGTACTTC.